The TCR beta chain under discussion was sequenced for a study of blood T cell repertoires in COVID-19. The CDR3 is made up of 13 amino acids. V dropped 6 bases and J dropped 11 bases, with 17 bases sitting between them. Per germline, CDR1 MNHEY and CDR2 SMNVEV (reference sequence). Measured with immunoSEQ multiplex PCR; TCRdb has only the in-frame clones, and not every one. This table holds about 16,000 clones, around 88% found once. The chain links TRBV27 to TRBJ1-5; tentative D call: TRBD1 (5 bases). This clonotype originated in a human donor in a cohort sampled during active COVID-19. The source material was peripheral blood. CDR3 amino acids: CASSTFHGGSQHF. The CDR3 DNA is TGTGCCAGCAGCACATTCCACGGGGGGTCCCAGCATTTT.